One T cell receptor (beta chain) is described in this entry. What it recognizes is unknown. This record comes from a study of glioma-infiltrating T cells. This CDR3 is built from 15 residues. Germline assignment: CDR1 SQVTM and CDR2 ANQGSEA. Trimming took 3 bases from V and 4 from J, leaving 15 bases between them. Using RNA template, CDR3s of TCR alpha and beta were amplified with iRepertoire arm-PCR. In TCRdb, the multiplex PCR reads were re-called with MiXCR into one record per CDR3 protein. Counted here are about 180,000 distinct CDR3 sequences, roughly 45% occurring once; the ten biggest clones make up roughly 5.2%. Study-wide points: Gliomas, especially low-grade, showed above-expected tissue-blood divergence; non-neoplastic patients showed below.

Sequencing was done on a sample of glioma tissue, nonneoplastic brain tissue, or PBMCs (not recorded which). This receptor was identified in a human donor with low-grade glioma or glioblastoma, undergoing nonglioma brain surgery, or in good health (not recorded which). V gene TRBV29-1 combines with J gene TRBJ2-2; no reliable D call. The chain's CDR3 is CSVEAFPSVTGELFF. CDR3 coding DNA: TGCAGCGTTGAGGCATTTCCCTCGGTCACCGGGGAGCTGTTTTTT.